Below, 20 T cell receptor beta chains from the same sample are listed, as sequenced in a study of CD8+ T cells in alopecia areata. Extraction of RNA preceded its reverse transcription into cDNA, which served as the sequencing template. The repertoire was sequenced with immunoSEQ multiplex PCR; TCRdb's copy has only in-frame clones and lacks some. Altogether hundreds of thousands of clones are present, less than 80% being singletons, with the ten largest covering 0.95% to 1.5%. Sequencing was performed on CD4+ T cells sorted from blood, taken at week 0. These receptors all come from a human donor with alopecia areata.

This sequence joins TRBV5-6 and TRBJ1-2; 7 bases line up with TRBD1. CDR1 and CDR2 (germline): SGHDT, YYEEEE. This CDR3 has 16 residues. V lost 0 bases and J lost 1; bases outside the gene matches: 6. The CDR3 DNA follows: TGTGCCAGCAGCTTGGGACAGGGAACACTTAACTATGGCTACACCTTC. Translating gives CASSLGQGTLNYGYTF.

The chain uses TRBV9 and TRBJ1-2; D gene uncertain. Germline CDR1 reads SGDLS; CDR2 reads YYNGEE. Trimming removed 0 bases from V and 8 bases from J, with 14 bases in between. The CDR3 has 14 residues. CDR3 bases: TGTGCCAGCAGCGTAGTTGGAGGCCCTTACGGCTACACCTTC. Its translation is CASSVVGGPYGYTF. The full variable domain, completed using reference TRBV9 and TRBJ1-2, is DSGVTQTPKHLITATGQRVTLRCSPRSGDLSVYWYQQSLDQGLQFLIQYYNGEERAKGNILERFSAQQFPDLHSELNLSSLELGDSALYFCASSVVGGPYGYTFGSGTRLTVV.

The chain links TRBV6-1 to TRBJ1-1, with 7 bases aligning to TRBD1. V was clipped by 8 bases and J by 11 bases; unmatched bases: 14. Germline V CDR1 and CDR2: MNHNS, SASEGT. This CDR3 is built from 13 residues. This CDR3 reads CASQSRGSLVAFF. The CDR3 DNA reads TGTGCCAGCCAAAGCAGGGGGTCCCTCGTGGCTTTCTTT.

J is TRBJ1-1 and V is TRBV29-1; 7 bases map to TRBD1. The CDR3 runs 14 residues. From germline, CDR1 is SQVTM and CDR2 ANQGSEA. V shed 6 bases and J 0 bases; nucleotides not matched to a gene: 7. CDR3 region: CSVTRGGVNTEAFF. DNA of the CDR3: TGCAGCGTAACCAGGGGGGGGGTGAACACTGAAGCTTTCTTT.

The chain couples TRBV28 to TRBJ1-1; D is possibly TRBD1 (6 bases). The CDR3 extends over 16 amino acids. V lost 3 bases and J 1 base, leaving 15 bases between the germline ends. CDR1 is MDHEN, CDR2 SYDVKM, per germline. The chain's CDR3 is CASSFKGGQRNTEAFF. The CDR3, as DNA: TGTGCCAGCAGTTTCAAGGGAGGACAGAGGAACACTGAAGCTTTCTTT.

The chain is built from TRBV7-2 and TRBJ2-1, with 9 nucleotides matching TRBD2. CDR3 length equals 15 residues. In germline, CDR1 is SGHTA, CDR2 FQGNSA. With V trimmed by 1 base and J by 9 bases, 7 bases remained unmatched. CDR3 sequence: CASSLGAGGDREQFF. As DNA, the CDR3 is TGTGCCAGCAGCTTAGGCGCGGGGGGGGACCGTGAGCAGTTCTTC. The variable domain in full, with the rest retrieved from reference TRBV7-2 and TRBJ2-1, is GAGVSQSPSNKVTEKGKDVELRCDPISGHTALYWYRQSLGQGLEFLIYFQGNSAPDKSGLPSDRFSAERTGGSVSTLTIQRTQQEDSAVYLCASSLGAGGDREQFFGPGTRLTVL.

V and J are TRBV10-3 and TRBJ2-7; D is tentatively TRBD1 or TRBD2 (5 bases each). The CDR3 consists of 13 residues. The germline gives CDR1 ENHRY, CDR2 SYGVKD. V lost 10 bases and J 0 bases, leaving 13 bases between the germline ends. The CDR3 nucleotides read TGTGCCACTAGGGACCGACTCTCCTACGAGCAGTACTTC. It translates to CATRDRLSYEQYF.

Points on this clone: Other DNA sequences in this sample translate to the same CDR3. The chain has TRBV5-1 and TRBJ2-5; D call uncertain. The germline CDR1 and CDR2 sequences are SGHRS and YFSETQ. The germline V and J ends were trimmed by 4 bases and 1 base, with 2 bases remaining between them. CDR3 size: 11 residues. The CDR3 bases are TGCGCCAGCAGCAGCCAAGAGACCCAGTACTTC. It encodes CASSSQETQYF.

Only one count was recorded for this clone. The CDR3 reads CASSPTVALGQPQHF. The DNA of the CDR3 is TGTGCCAGCAGTCCGACCGTGGCCCTTGGTCAGCCCCAGCATTTT. V is TRBV9 and J is TRBJ1-5; D remains unclear. From germline, CDR1 is SGDLS and CDR2 YYNGEE. V lost 5 bases to trimming and J lost 6 bases, with 18 bases between them. The CDR3 is made up of 15 amino acids.

CDR3 protein: CSVYRDRASTEAFF. The CDR3 region has the DNA TGCAGCGTGTACCGGGACAGGGCTTCAACTGAAGCTTTCTTT. The chain couples TRBV29-1 to TRBJ1-1, with 9 bases matching TRBD1. The V gene's germline CDR1 is SQVTM and CDR2 ANQGSEA. Losses at the gene ends were 6 bases for V and 5 bases for J; bases not matched to a gene: 10. The CDR3 totals 14 residues.

This clone was seen more than once but under ten times. The chain combines TRBV6-5 with TRBJ2-7; maybe TRBD1 (6 bases). The CDR3 is made up of 14 amino acids. Looked up from germline, CDR1 is MNHEY and CDR2 is SVGAGI. V was pared by 6 bases and J by 6 bases, with 18 bases between. The CDR3 DNA follows: TGTGCCAGCAGCTCTAAAAACAGGGACCCCGAGCAGTACTTC. It codes for CASSSKNRDPEQYF.

In its sample, this clone was seen once. The V and J genes are TRBV4-2 and TRBJ2-5; tentative D call: TRBD2 (6 bases). CDR3 length: 15 amino acids. Germline V gene data show CDR1 as LGHNA and CDR2 as YNFKEQ. V was cut by 3 bases and J by 0 bases, with 11 bases left in between. CDR3 DNA sequence: TGTGCCAGCAGCCATGGACGGGGGAACCAAGAGACCCAGTACTTC. Translating it yields CASSHGRGNQETQYF.

The chain uses TRBV5-6 and TRBJ2-6; D is ambiguous. V was shortened by 1 base and J by 2 bases, with 7 bases between the two germline ends. Germline-derived CDR1 and CDR2 are SGHDT and YYEEEE. There are 15 residues in the CDR3. In DNA, the CDR3 is TGTGCCAGCAGCTTGCTGTGGACTGGGGCCAACGTCCTGACTTTC. Protein product: CASSLLWTGANVLTF.

This clone showed up just a few times. V is TRBV28 and J is TRBJ2-5; D gene unclear. The germline gives CDR1 MDHEN, CDR2 SYDVKM. This CDR3 has 11 amino acids. The V end lost 5 bases, the J end lost 5 bases, and 6 bases lay between the germline ends. CDR3: CASSLGETQYF. CDR3 nucleotide sequence: TGTGCCAGCAGTCTGGGGGAGACCCAGTACTTC.

CDR3 nucleotides: TGTGCCTGGAGTCTAGCCAATCCCAAGGGGGGCCATGGCTACACCTTC. Translating gives CAWSLANPKGGHGYTF. The chain has TRBV30 and TRBJ1-2; D is possibly TRBD1 (6 bases). V lost 2 bases, J lost 6 bases, and 22 bases lay in between. Germline assignment: CDR1 GTSNPN and CDR2 SVGIG (reference sequence). The CDR3 loop spans 16 amino acids.

V usage is TRBV5-1 and J usage is TRBJ1-1, with a tentative D call TRBD1 (6 bases). This CDR3 region has 14 residues. The V and J ends lost 0 bases and 3 bases respectively, with 9 bases between them. Germline lookup yields CDR1 SGHRS and CDR2 YFSETQ. In DNA, the CDR3 is TGCGCCAGCAGCTTGGTGCCAGGGGACACTGAAGCTTTCTTT. Protein: CASSLVPGDTEAFF.

This chain connects TRBV29-1 to TRBJ2-1, with D unclear. The CDR3 loop spans 14 amino acids. V dropped 4 bases and J dropped 1 base, with 11 bases sitting between them. Germline V gene sequence: CDR1 SQVTM, CDR2 ANQGSEA. DNA for the CDR3: TGCAGCGTTGTGTCAGGAGAATCCTACAATGAGCAGTTCTTC. Translation: CSVVSGESYNEQFF.

As concerns this clone: The same CDR3 also results from other DNA sequences found in this sample. The chain combines TRBV30 with TRBJ1-5; maybe TRBD1 (5 bases). Trimming removed 3 bases from V and 0 bases from J, with 6 bases in between. This CDR3 comprises 13 residues. Germline CDR1 reads GTSNPN; CDR2 reads SVGIG (reference sequence). CDR3 protein: CAWRQGSNQPQHF. CDR3 DNA: TGTGCCTGGAGGCAGGGTAGCAATCAGCCCCAGCATTTT.

This clone was seen a handful of times. The V call is TRBV4-3, the J call TRBJ2-5, with D possibly TRBD1 on 6 matching bases. CDR1 and CDR2 from the germline V gene are LGHNA and YSLEER. The length of the CDR3 is 15 residues. Trimming stripped 0 bases from V and 4 bases from J, with 12 bases between. The CDR3 sequence: CASSQDLRGTETQYF. As DNA, the CDR3 is TGCGCCAGCAGCCAAGATCTGAGGGGGACAGAGACCCAGTACTTC.

In this sample, this clone turned up once. The chain employs TRBV7-9 and TRBJ2-2; a possible D gene is TRBD1 (5 bases). The CDR3 contains 14 residues. Trimming removed 8 bases at V and 6 bases at J, with 16 bases between. The germline CDR1 and CDR2 sequences are SEHNR and FQNEAQ (reference sequence). CDR3 bases: TGTGCCAGCGGCCCCGTGGTAGGGGCCGGGGAGCTGTTTTTT. It specifies CASGPVVGAGELFF.